The clone carrying this TCR beta chain was detected only once. The data originate from a study of cytomegalovirus exposure and HLA in healthy donors. CDR1 KGHSH and CDR2 LQKENI come from the germline V gene. V lost 6 bases to trimming and J lost 0 bases, with 7 bases between them. CDR3 size: 13 residues. 60 Vbeta and 13 Jbeta primers were used in PCR. Profiled with immunoSEQ multiplex PCR; TCRdb holds only in-frame clones, not every one. Of about 120,000 clones detected, 8.5% to 10% appear once; the ten largest clones hold less than 4%. The sequence was obtained from a man aged 25 to 40 in good health and CMV-seronegative. The genes are TRBV18 and TRBJ2-3, with D hard to call. Sequenced input: PBMCs. CDR3 nucleotide sequence: TGTGCCAGCTCCCCTACCAGCACAGATACGCAGTATTTT. Translated: CASSPTSTDTQYF.